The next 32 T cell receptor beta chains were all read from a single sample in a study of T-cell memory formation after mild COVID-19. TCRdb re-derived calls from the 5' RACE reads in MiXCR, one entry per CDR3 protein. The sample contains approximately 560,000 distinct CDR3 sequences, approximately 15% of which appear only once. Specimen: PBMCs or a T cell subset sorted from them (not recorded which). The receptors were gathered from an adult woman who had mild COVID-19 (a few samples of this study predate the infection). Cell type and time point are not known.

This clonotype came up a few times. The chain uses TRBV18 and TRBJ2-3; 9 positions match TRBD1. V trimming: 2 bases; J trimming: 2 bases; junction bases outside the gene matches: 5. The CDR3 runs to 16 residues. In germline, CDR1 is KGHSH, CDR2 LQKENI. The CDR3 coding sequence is TGTGCCAGCTCACCAACCGGGACAGGGTTCACAGATACGCAGTATTTT. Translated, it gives CASSPTGTGFTDTQYF.

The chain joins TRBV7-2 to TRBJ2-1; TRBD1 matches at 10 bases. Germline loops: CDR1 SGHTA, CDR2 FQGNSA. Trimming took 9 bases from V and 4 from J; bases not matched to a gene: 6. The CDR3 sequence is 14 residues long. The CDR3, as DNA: TGTGCCAGGGTCGGACAGGGGGTTTACAATGAGCAGTTCTTC. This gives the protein CARVGQGVYNEQFF.

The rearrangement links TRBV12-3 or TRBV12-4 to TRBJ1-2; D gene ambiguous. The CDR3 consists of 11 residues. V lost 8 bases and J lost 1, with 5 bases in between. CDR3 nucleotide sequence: TGTGCCAGCGGGCATAACTATGGCTACACCTTC. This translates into CASGHNYGYTF.

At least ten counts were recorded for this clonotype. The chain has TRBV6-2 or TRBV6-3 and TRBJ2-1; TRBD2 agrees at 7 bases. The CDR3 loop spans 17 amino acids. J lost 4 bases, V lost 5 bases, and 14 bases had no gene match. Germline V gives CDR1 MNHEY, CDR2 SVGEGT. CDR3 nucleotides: TGTGCCAGCAGTAACGTTCAACCGGGACTACTATACAATGAGCAGTTCTTC. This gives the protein CASSNVQPGLLYNEQFF.

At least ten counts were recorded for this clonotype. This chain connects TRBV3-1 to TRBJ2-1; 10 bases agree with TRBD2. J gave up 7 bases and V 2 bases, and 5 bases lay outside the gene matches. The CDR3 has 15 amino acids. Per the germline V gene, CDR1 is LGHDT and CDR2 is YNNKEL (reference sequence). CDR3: CASSQSGGARNEQFF. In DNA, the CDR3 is TGTGCCAGCAGCCAAAGCGGGGGGGCCAGGAATGAGCAGTTCTTC.

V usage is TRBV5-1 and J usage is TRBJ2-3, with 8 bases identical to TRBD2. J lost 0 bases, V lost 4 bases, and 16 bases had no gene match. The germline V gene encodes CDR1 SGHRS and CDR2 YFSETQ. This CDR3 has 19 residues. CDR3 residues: CASSPAYGTRFGSTDTQYF. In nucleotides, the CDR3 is TGCGCCAGCAGCCCGGCCTACGGGACTAGATTTGGTAGCACAGATACGCAGTATTTT.

The CDR3 DNA is TGTGCCAGCAGCTTAACAAGGGTCTCTGGAAACACCATATATTTT. Its translation is CASSLTRVSGNTIYF. This chain links TRBV7-6 with TRBJ1-3; no clear D. The CDR3 contains 15 residues. Trimming shortened V by 2 bases and J by 0 bases, and 8 bases separated the two germline ends. Germline assignment: CDR1 SGHVS and CDR2 FNYEAQ. Complete variable domain (other parts from reference TRBV7-6 and TRBJ1-3): GAGVSQSPRYKVTKRGQDVALRCDPISGHVSLYWYRQALGQGPEFLTYFNYEAQQDKSGLPNDRFSAERPEGSISTLTIQRTEQRDSAMYRCASSLTRVSGNTIYFGEGSWLTVV.

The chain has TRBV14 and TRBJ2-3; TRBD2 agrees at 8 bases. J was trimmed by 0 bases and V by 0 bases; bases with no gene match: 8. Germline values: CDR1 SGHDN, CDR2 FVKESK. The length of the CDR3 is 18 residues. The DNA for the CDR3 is TGTGCCAGCAGCCAAGATCGAAGCGGGGGACTTAGCACAGATACGCAGTATTTT. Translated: CASSQDRSGGLSTDTQYF. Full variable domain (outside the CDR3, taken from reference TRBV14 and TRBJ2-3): EAGVTQFPSHSVIEKGQTVTLRCDPISGHDNLYWYRRVMGKEIKFLLHFVKESKQDESGMPNNRFLAERTGGTYSTLKVQPAELEDSGVYFCASSQDRSGGLSTDTQYFGPGTRLTVL.

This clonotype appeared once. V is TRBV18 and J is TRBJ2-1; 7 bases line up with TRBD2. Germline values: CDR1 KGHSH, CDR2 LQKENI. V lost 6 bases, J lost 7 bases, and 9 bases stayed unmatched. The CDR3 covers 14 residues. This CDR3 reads CASSRWEGLNEQFF. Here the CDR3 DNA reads TGTGCCAGCTCCAGGTGGGAGGGCCTGAATGAGCAGTTCTTC. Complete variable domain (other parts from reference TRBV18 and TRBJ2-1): NAGVMQNPRHLVRRRGQEARLRCSPMKGHSHVYWYRQLPEEGLKFMVYLQKENIIDESGMPKERFSAEFPKEGPSILRIQQVVRGDSAAYFCASSRWEGLNEQFFGPGTRLTVL.

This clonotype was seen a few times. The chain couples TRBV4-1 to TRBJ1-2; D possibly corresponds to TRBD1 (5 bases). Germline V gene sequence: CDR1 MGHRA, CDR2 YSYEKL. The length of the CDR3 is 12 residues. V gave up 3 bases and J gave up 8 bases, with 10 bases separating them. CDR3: CASSHQGIGYTF. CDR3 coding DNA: TGCGCCAGCAGCCACCAGGGAATAGGCTACACCTTC.

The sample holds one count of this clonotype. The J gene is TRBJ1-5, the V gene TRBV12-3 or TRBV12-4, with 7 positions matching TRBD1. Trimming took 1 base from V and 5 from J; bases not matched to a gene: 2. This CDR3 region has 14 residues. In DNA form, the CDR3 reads TGTGCCAGCAGTTTAGTAAGGGGGCATCAGCCCCAGCATTTT. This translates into CASSLVRGHQPQHF.

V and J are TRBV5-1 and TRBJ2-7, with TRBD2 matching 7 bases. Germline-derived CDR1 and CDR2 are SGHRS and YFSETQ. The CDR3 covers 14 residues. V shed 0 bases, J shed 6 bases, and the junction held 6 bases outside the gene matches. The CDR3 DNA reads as TGCGCCAGCAGCTTGGAAACTAGCGCTGCCGAGCAGTACTTC. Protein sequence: CASSLETSAAEQYF. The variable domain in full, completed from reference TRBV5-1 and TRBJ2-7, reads KAGVTQTPRYLIKTRGQQVTLSCSPISGHRSVSWYQQTPGQGLQFLFEYFSETQRNKGNFPGRFSGRQFSNSRSEMNVSTLELGDSALYLCASSLETSAAEQYFGPGTRLTVT.

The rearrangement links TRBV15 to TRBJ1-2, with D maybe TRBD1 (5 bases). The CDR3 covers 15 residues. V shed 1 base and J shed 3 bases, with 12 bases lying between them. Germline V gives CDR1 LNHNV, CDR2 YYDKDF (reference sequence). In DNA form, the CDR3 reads TGTGCCACCAGCAGAGGGGGCGGTCGGTACTATGGCTACACCTTC. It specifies CATSRGGGRYYGYTF.

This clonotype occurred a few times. The CDR3 loop reads CASSADRNSGNTIYF. In DNA form, the CDR3 reads TGTGCCAGCAGTGCGGACAGGAACTCTGGAAACACCATATATTTT. V is TRBV12-3 or TRBV12-4 and J is TRBJ1-3; 7 bases align to TRBD1. The V segment lost 5 bases and the J segment 0 bases; nucleotides outside the gene matches: 4. The CDR3 has 15 residues.

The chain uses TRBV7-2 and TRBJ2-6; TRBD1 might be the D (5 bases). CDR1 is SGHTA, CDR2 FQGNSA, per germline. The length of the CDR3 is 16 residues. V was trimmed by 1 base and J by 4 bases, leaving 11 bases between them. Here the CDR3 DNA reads TGTGCCAGCAGCTTAGTAGGTGGGGCCGGGGCCAACGTCCTGACTTTC. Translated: CASSLVGGAGANVLTF.

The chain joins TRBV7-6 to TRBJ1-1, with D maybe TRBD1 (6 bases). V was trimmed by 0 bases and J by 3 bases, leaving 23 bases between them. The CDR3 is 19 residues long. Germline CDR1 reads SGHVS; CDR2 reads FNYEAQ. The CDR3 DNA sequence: TGTGCCAGCAGCTTAGCCCCACCCTTACAGGGAGGCACGCACACTGAAGCTTTCTTT. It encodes CASSLAPPLQGGTHTEAFF. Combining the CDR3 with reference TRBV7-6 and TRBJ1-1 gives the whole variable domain GAGVSQSPRYKVTKRGQDVALRCDPISGHVSLYWYRQALGQGPEFLTYFNYEAQQDKSGLPNDRFSAERPEGSISTLTIQRTEQRDSAMYRCASSLAPPLQGGTHTEAFFGQGTRLTVV.

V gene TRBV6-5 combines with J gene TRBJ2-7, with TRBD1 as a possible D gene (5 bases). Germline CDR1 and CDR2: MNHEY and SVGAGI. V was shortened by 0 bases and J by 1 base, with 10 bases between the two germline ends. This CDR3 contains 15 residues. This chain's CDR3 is CASSYSIQGSYEQYF. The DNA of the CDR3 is TGTGCCAGCAGTTACTCGATCCAGGGTTCCTACGAGCAGTACTTC.

For the CDR3, the DNA is TGTGCCAGCAGCGCTCCCGCGGGTGGCACAGATACGCAGTATTTT. Its protein product is CASSAPAGGTDTQYF. The chain recombines TRBV9 with TRBJ2-3, with a tentative D call TRBD2 (5 bases). The CDR3 extends over 15 amino acids. Germline V gives CDR1 SGDLS, CDR2 YYNGEE. Trimming shortened V by 3 bases and J by 1 base, and 12 bases separated the two germline ends.

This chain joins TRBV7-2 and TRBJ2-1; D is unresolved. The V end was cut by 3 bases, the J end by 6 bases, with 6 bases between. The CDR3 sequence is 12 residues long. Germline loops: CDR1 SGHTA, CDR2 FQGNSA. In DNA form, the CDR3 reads TGTGCCAGCAGCTTCCCAGGCAATGAGCAGTTCTTC. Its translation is CASSFPGNEQFF.

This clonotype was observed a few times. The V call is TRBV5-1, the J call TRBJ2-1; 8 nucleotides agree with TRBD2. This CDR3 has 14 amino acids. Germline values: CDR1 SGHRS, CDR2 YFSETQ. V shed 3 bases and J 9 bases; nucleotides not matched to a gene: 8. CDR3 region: CASSSGGGRTEQFF. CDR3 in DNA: TGCGCCAGCAGCTCGGGGGGCGGGAGGACTGAGCAGTTCTTC.

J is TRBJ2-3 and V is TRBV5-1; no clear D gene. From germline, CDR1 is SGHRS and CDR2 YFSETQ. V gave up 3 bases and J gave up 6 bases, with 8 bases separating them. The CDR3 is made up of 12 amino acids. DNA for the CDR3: TGCGCCAGCAGCTCCGGTCTGGATACGCAGTATTTT. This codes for CASSSGLDTQYF.

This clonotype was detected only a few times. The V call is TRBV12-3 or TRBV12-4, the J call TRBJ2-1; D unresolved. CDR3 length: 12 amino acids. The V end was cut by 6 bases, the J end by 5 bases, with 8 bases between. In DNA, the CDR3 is TGTGCCAGCAGCCAAACCAACAATGAGCAGTTCTTC. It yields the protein CASSQTNNEQFF.

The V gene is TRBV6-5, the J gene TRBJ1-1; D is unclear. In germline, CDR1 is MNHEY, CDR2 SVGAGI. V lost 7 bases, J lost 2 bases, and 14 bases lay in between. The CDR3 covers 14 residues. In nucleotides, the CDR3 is TGTGCCAGCAAGGACCGAAAATTCAACACTGAAGCTTTCTTT. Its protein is CASKDRKFNTEAFF.

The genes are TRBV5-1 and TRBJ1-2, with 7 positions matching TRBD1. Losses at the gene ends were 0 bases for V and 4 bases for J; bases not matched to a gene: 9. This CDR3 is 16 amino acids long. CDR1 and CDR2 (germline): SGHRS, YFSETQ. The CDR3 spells CASSLDGPGGGYGYTF. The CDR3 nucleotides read TGCGCCAGCAGCTTGGACGGGCCAGGGGGAGGCTATGGCTACACCTTC.

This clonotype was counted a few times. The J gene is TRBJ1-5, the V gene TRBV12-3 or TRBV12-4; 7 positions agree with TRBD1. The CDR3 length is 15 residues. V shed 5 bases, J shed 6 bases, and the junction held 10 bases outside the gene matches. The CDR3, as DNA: TGTGCCAGCAGTACCAGGGGGGGAGCGGGTCAGCCCCAGCATTTT. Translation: CASSTRGGAGQPQHF.

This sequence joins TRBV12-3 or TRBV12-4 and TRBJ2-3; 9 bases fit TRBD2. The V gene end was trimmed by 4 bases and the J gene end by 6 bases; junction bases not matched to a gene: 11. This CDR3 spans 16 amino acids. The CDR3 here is CASSSTGGGARDTQYF. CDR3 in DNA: TGTGCCAGCAGTTCGACAGGCGGGGGGGCCAGGGATACGCAGTATTTT.

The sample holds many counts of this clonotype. In DNA form, the CDR3 reads TGTGCCAGCAGCCGACCCCCGTACAATGAGCAGTTCTTC. It yields the protein CASSRPPYNEQFF. V gene TRBV7-3 combines with J gene TRBJ2-1, with D unresolved. This CDR3 region has 13 residues. The germline gives CDR1 SGHTA, CDR2 FQGTGA. Trimming shortened V by 5 bases and J by 4 bases, and 9 bases separated the two germline ends.

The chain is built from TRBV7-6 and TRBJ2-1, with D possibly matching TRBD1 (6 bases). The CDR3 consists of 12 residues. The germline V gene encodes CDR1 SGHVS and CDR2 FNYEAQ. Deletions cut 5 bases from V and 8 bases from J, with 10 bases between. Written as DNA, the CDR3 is TGTGCCAGCAGCACCTACAGGGATGAGCAGTTCTTC. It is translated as CASSTYRDEQFF. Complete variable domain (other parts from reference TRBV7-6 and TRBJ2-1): GAGVSQSPRYKVTKRGQDVALRCDPISGHVSLYWYRQALGQGPEFLTYFNYEAQQDKSGLPNDRFSAERPEGSISTLTIQRTEQRDSAMYRCASSTYRDEQFFGPGTRLTVL.

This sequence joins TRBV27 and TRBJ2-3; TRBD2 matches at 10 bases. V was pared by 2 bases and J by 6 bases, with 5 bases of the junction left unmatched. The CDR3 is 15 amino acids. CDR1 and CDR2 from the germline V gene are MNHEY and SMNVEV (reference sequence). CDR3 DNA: TGTGCCAGCAGTTTAGATAGCGGGGGGACGGATACGCAGTATTTT. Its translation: CASSLDSGGTDTQYF.

The CDR3 reads CASSNRQPYEQYF. The CDR3 DNA sequence: TGTGCCAGCAGCAATAGACAGCCCTACGAGCAGTACTTC. The gene calls are TRBV7-2 and TRBJ2-7; D is perhaps TRBD1 (5 bases). This CDR3 contains 13 residues. Germline V gives CDR1 SGHTA, CDR2 FQGNSA. Trimming shortened V by 5 bases and J by 2 bases, and 10 bases separated the two germline ends.

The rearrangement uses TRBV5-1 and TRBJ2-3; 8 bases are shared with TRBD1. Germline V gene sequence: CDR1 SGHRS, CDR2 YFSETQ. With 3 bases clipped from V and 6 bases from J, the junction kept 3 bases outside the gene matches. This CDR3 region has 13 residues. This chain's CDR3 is CASSYRGDDTQYF. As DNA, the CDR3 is TGCGCCAGCAGCTACAGGGGGGACGATACGCAGTATTTT. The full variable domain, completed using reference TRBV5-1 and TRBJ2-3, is KAGVTQTPRYLIKTRGQQVTLSCSPISGHRSVSWYQQTPGQGLQFLFEYFSETQRNKGNFPGRFSGRQFSNSRSEMNVSTLELGDSALYLCASSYRGDDTQYFGPGTRLTVL.

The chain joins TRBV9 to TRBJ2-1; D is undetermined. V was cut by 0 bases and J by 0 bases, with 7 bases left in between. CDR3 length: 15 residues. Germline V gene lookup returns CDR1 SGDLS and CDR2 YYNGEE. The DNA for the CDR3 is TGTGCCAGCAGCGTAGCTCCGAGCTCCTACAATGAGCAGTTCTTC. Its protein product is CASSVAPSSYNEQFF.